The clone carrying this TCR beta chain was picked up a small number of times. Antigen unknown. This record belongs to a study of molecular identifiers for immune sequencing clone quantification. Overall study findings and caveats: Spiked Jurkat TCR RNA originating from one cell could reportedly be identified amid more than 800,000 naive cells.

Trimming took 5 bases from V and 8 from J, leaving 22 bases between them. Per the germline V gene, CDR1 is SEHNR and CDR2 is FQNEAQ (reference sequence). This CDR3 has 16 amino acids. From roughly 20,000 to 1,000,000 sorted cells, naive CD8 libraries were generated with 10%, 30% or 50% RNA. TCRdb reprocessed the PCR reads with MiXCR, giving one entry per CDR3 protein. This sample yields over 550,000 distinct CDR3 sequences, of which around 25% are seen a single time; 0.6% to 0.9% belongs to the top ten. The J gene is TRBJ2-1, the V gene TRBV7-9, with a weak D call TRBD2 (6 bases). The source of this sequence is a human donor in good health. Some libraries in this study had Jurkat cell RNA spiked in. The sequencing sample was made of naive CD8+ T cells from blood, with Jurkat cell RNA spiked in. As to subset: FACS-sorted CD8+CD4-CCR7+CD45RA+ naive T cells. Here the CDR3 reads CASSPRLGQETDEQFF. The DNA of the CDR3 is TGTGCCAGCAGCCCGCGACTAGGGCAAGAGACAGATGAGCAGTTCTTC.